The entry that follows covers one T cell receptor beta chain sequence. Trimming took 1 base from V and 7 from J, leaving 8 bases between them. Germline V gene lookup returns CDR1 MNHNS and CDR2 SASEGT. This CDR3 is built from 13 residues. In the original analysis: Reference gene primer amplification gave nucleated cell count estimates. Assay used: immunoSEQ multiplex PCR; TCRdb lists only in-frame clones, some missing. The V and J calls and clone size were taken over from that table, and D and trimming were inferred from the DNA. The table shows around 100,000 clones, with roughly 88% occurring only once. The sample comes from a study of blood T cell repertoires in COVID-19. For the study at large: Samples of COVID-19 (acute and convalescent) were obtained from the United States, Italy and Spain. In each case, the material was cDNA or gDNA derived from T cells, B-cell-depleted T cells, or PBMCs.

The sequence came from a woman aged 70 to 79 with acute or convalescent COVID-19. The sequenced sample was peripheral blood. The V and J genes are TRBV6-1 and TRBJ2-1; the D gene is possibly TRBD1 (6 bases). The CDR3 DNA follows: TGTGCCAGCAGTGAAGGGACAGATAATGAGCAGTTCTTC. As protein: CASSEGTDNEQFF.